The 5 T cell receptor beta chains listed next were all sequenced from one sample in a study of cytomegalovirus exposure and HLA in healthy donors. Primers included in the PCR were 60 Vbeta and 13 Jbeta primers. Profiled with immunoSEQ multiplex PCR; TCRdb holds only in-frame clones, not every one. The sample records roughly 120,000 clones, 75% to 85% being singletons. Sequencing used PBMCs. All receptors derive from a man aged 35 to 55 in good health and CMV-seronegative.

The chain joins TRBV7-2 to TRBJ2-5, with TRBD1 identical over 9 bases. CDR3 size: 13 residues. The trim removed 8 bases at V and 3 bases at J, leaving 4 bases unmatched. Germline CDR1 reads SGHTA; CDR2 reads FQGNSA. The CDR3 here is CASGDRAEETQYF. The CDR3 nucleotides are TGTGCCAGCGGGGACAGGGCAGAAGAGACCCAGTACTTC.

In its sample, this clone was seen once. The gene calls are TRBV9 and TRBJ1-1; no firm D call. The CDR3 has 19 residues. The V and J ends lost 6 bases and 5 bases respectively, with 32 bases between them. The germline CDR1 and CDR2 sequences are SGDLS and YYNGEE. CDR3 sequence (DNA): TGTGCCAGCAACATAGTGGCACAGAGGGTCTGTGAGGCTGTGACTGAAGCTTTCTTT. Translation gives CASNIVAQRVCEAVTEAFF.

The rearrangement joins TRBV5-4 to TRBJ1-1, with D tentatively TRBD1 (6 bases). The V and J ends lost 2 bases and 11 bases respectively, with 16 bases between them. The CDR3 runs to 13 residues. Germline CDR1 reads SGHNT; CDR2 reads YYREEE (reference sequence). The CDR3 sequence: CASSLTPQGMAFF. In DNA, the CDR3 is TGTGCCAGCAGCTTAACCCCCCAGGGGATGGCTTTCTTT. Full variable domain (remainder filled in from reference TRBV5-4 and TRBJ1-1): ETGVTQSPTHLIKTRGQQVTLRCSSQSGHNTVSWYQQALGQGPQFIFQYYREEENGRGNFPPRFSGLQFPNYSSELNVNALELDDSALYLCASSLTPQGMAFFGQGTRLTVV.

J is TRBJ2-7 and V is TRBV21-1; the D call in the table, TRBD1, was not verified against the DNA. TRBV21-1 is given as a pseudogene. The CDR3 runs 15 residues. The CDR3 DNA sequence: TGTGCCAGCATCCAAAAACATAGCAGGGACTACGAGCAGTACTTC. Translation gives CASIQKHSRDYEQYF.

J is TRBJ1-2 and V is TRBV7-2; the D is unclear. The CDR3 extends over 14 amino acids. Germline V gene sequence: CDR1 SGHTA, CDR2 FQGNSA. Between the trimmed V and J ends, which lost 1 base and 6 bases, there was a span of 12 bases. The CDR3 coding sequence is TGTGCCAGCAGCTTAGTTGGCACTAGGGATGGCTACACCTTC. Its translation is CASSLVGTRDGYTF.